The 29 T cell receptor beta chains listed next were all sequenced from one sample in a study of PD-1 blockade in classical Hodgkin lymphoma. The assay was immunoSEQ multiplex PCR, and TCRdb's table has in-frame clones only and misses some. The sample yields about 94,000 clones, roughly 89% seen once. There was relapse after autologous stem cell transplantation in every patient, and there was variation in brentuximab vedotin exposure. The sample consisted of peripheral blood mononuclear cells (PBMCs), taken before the second cycle of nivolumab. These receptors came from a human donor with classical Hodgkin lymphoma.

As for this clone: Its ends do not fully match the called genes, so a read error is possible. The sample holds other DNA sequences that translate to the same CDR3. The CDR3 loop is CASSLTGLAGVGDTQYF. CDR3 DNA: TGTGCCAGCAGCCTAACGGGACTAGCGGGAGTGGGTGATACGCAGTATTTT. This chain links TRBV7-3 with TRBJ2-3; 14 nucleotides line up with TRBD2. Germline lookup yields CDR1 SGHTA and CDR2 FQGTGA. This CDR3 comprises 17 residues.

The gene calls are TRBV29-1 and TRBJ2-1, with D possibly TRBD2 on 6 matching bases. Trimming removed 8 bases from V and 13 bases from J, with 18 bases in between. The CDR3 runs to 11 residues. Germline V gene sequence: CDR1 SQVTM, CDR2 ANQGSEA. The DNA for the CDR3 is TGCAGCTTGTTAATAGCGGATACACAGTTCTTC. It encodes CSLLIADTQFF.

The chain joins TRBV5-4 to TRBJ2-3, with D possibly TRBD2 on 7 matching bases. This CDR3 contains 16 residues. V was cut by 2 bases and J by 0 bases, with 13 bases left in between. Germline CDR1 is SGHNT and CDR2 is YYREEE (reference sequence). The CDR3, as DNA: TGTGCCAGCAGCTTCGGAGGGGGGGCTAGCACAGATACGCAGTATTTT. This sequence encodes CASSFGGGASTDTQYF.

The rearrangement uses TRBV6-1 and TRBJ1-5; D not resolved. Germline lookup yields CDR1 MNHNS and CDR2 SASEGT. Trimming pared 8 bases from V and 0 bases from J, leaving 11 bases between. The CDR3 covers 14 residues. CDR3 loop: CASEKFYSNQPQHF. The CDR3 DNA reads as TGTGCCAGCGAAAAGTTCTATAGCAATCAGCCCCAGCATTTT.

This clone was counted a single time. The chain has TRBV11-3 and TRBJ1-1, with D hard to call. With 8 bases removed from V and 11 bases from J, the gap between germline ends came to 9 bases. CDR1 and CDR2 from the germline V gene are SGHNT and YENEEA. CDR3 length equals 9 residues. As DNA, the CDR3 is TGTGCCAGCGTGAGTGGGGCTTTCTTT. It codes for CASVSGAFF.

The chain combines TRBV7-8 with TRBJ2-3; no clear D. The CDR3 contains 12 residues. The germline gives CDR1 SGHVS, CDR2 FQNEAQ. V lost 5 bases, J lost 4 bases, and 7 bases lay in between. CDR3 in DNA: TGTGCCAGCAGCCTAGTCCCAGATACGCAGTATTTT. Residues: CASSLVPDTQYF. The full variable domain, with the rest looked up from reference TRBV7-8 and TRBJ2-3, is GAGVSQSPRYKVAKRGQDVALRCDPISGHVSLFWYQQALGQGPEFLTYFQNEAQLDKSGLPSDRFFAERPEGSVSTLKIQRTQQEDSAVYLCASSLVPDTQYFGPGTRLTVL.

The rearrangement links TRBV5-1 to TRBJ2-7; D unclear. Germline CDR1 reads SGHRS; CDR2 reads YFSETQ. With 8 bases removed from V and 6 bases from J, the gap between germline ends came to 15 bases. The CDR3 length is 12 residues. The CDR3 nucleotides are TGCGCCAGGTCTCCATCCCCCGTCGAGCAGTACTTC. This encodes CARSPSPVEQYF.

The chain combines TRBV6-5 with TRBJ2-7; 8 bases are a match to TRBD2. Trimming at V came to 7 bases and at J to 0 bases, leaving 8 bases not matched to a gene. There are 15 residues in the CDR3. The germline CDR1 and CDR2 sequences are MNHEY and SVGAGI. As DNA, the CDR3 is TGTGCCAGCATTGGATTCGGGGGGGCCTCCTACGAGCAGTACTTC. Translated, it gives CASIGFGGASYEQYF.

The chain joins TRBV7-9 to TRBJ1-4; D might be TRBD1 (6 bases). Germline V CDR1 and CDR2: SEHNR, FQNEAQ (reference sequence). This CDR3 spans 16 amino acids. V was shortened by 5 bases and J by 3 bases, with 16 bases between the two germline ends. CDR3 bases: TGTGCCAGCAGCCCCCGCAGGGGATGGGCTAATGAAAAACTGTTTTTT. Encoded protein: CASSPRRGWANEKLFF.

The chain recombines TRBV29-1 with TRBJ2-1; D call uncertain. V was pared by 7 bases and J by 10 bases, with 11 bases between. The CDR3 contains 10 residues. Per germline, CDR1 SQVTM and CDR2 ANQGSEA. The CDR3 spells CSAVTPEQFF. The CDR3 nucleotides are TGCAGCGCCGTAACCCCGGAGCAGTTCTTC.

The V and J genes are TRBV7-2 and TRBJ2-1; TRBD1 is a possible D gene (5 bases). Trimming cost V 0 bases and J 2 bases, with 14 bases left between them. The germline V gene has CDR1 SGHTA and CDR2 FQGNSA. This CDR3 comprises 17 residues. The CDR3, as DNA: TGTGCCAGCAGCTTAGCGGCTGGGGCATGGGCCTACAATGAGCAGTTCTTC. Protein product: CASSLAAGAWAYNEQFF.

This chain connects TRBV5-4 to TRBJ1-4; 7 bases fit TRBD1. The ends lost 5 bases at V and 8 bases at J; junction bases unmatched: 6. This CDR3 has 13 residues. Per the germline V gene, CDR1 is SGHNT and CDR2 is YYREEE (reference sequence). The CDR3 protein is CASSRGQGEKLFF. For the CDR3, the DNA is TGTGCCAGCAGTAGGGGGCAGGGCGAAAAACTGTTTTTT.

The chain links TRBV10-2 to TRBJ2-3; 7 bases fit TRBD1. From germline, CDR1 is WSHSY and CDR2 SAAADI. The CDR3 length is 13 residues. With V trimmed by 5 bases and J by 1 base, 0 bases remained unmatched. The CDR3 spells CASSTGGTDTQYF. CDR3 bases: TGCGCCAGCAGTACAGGGGGCACAGATACGCAGTATTTT.

V is TRBV9 and J is TRBJ2-1, with 7 bases matching TRBD2. V was pared by 0 bases and J by 7 bases, with 7 bases of the junction left unmatched. The CDR3 runs to 15 residues. Germline V CDR1 and CDR2: SGDLS, YYNGEE. CDR3 sequence reads: CASSVVDLAANEQFF. CDR3 coding DNA: TGTGCCAGCAGCGTAGTGGATCTAGCGGCGAATGAGCAGTTCTTC.

The gene calls are TRBV6-5 and TRBJ2-2; a possible D gene is TRBD2 (6 bases). V gave up 5 bases and J gave up 5 bases, with 9 bases separating them. There are 13 residues in the CDR3. The germline gives CDR1 MNHEY, CDR2 SVGAGI. The CDR3 coding sequence is TGTGCCAGCAGTCTTGCGGGAACCGGGGAGCTGTTTTTT. Translating gives CASSLAGTGELFF.

The count of this clone is one. The chain combines TRBV19 with TRBJ2-3, with 9 bases identical to TRBD2. Germline V gene sequence: CDR1 LNHDA, CDR2 SQIVND (reference sequence). The CDR3 is made up of 13 amino acids. Unmatched junction bases numbered 2, after V lost 9 bases and J lost 1 base. The CDR3 nucleotides read TGTGCCAGCCGGACTAGCGGCACAGATACGCAGTATTTT. Residues: CASRTSGTDTQYF.

CDR3 in amino acids: CASSLSPPGRGASSEQYF. The CDR3 region has the DNA TGTGCCAGCAGTTTATCCCCCCCCGGCCGGGGAGCCTCCTCAGAGCAGTACTTC. This sequence joins TRBV28 and TRBJ2-7; possibly TRBD2 for D (5 bases). This CDR3 region has 18 residues. Trimming pared 1 base from V and 7 bases from J, leaving 26 bases between. CDR1 and CDR2 from the germline V gene are MDHEN and SYDVKM.

This clone was seen once. V usage is TRBV5-4 and J usage is TRBJ2-7; 11 nucleotides match TRBD2. This CDR3 is built from 15 residues. V dropped 4 bases and J dropped 0; count of bases not matched to a gene: 3. Germline CDR1 SGHNT, CDR2 YYREEE (reference sequence). CDR3 bases: TGTGCCAGCAGCAAGGGACTAGCGGACTCCTACGAGCAGTACTTC. Translating gives CASSKGLADSYEQYF.

This chain connects TRBV6-1 to TRBJ1-5, with D tentatively TRBD1 (5 bases). The length of the CDR3 is 14 residues. The V end was cut by 0 bases, the J end by 9 bases, with 12 bases between. CDR1 is MNHNS, CDR2 SASEGT, per germline. CDR3 bases: TGTGCCAGCAGTGAAGCGGGCATCGGGGGGCCCCAGCATTTT. This encodes CASSEAGIGGPQHF.

In its sample, this clone was seen a few times. This chain links TRBV19 with TRBJ2-7, with D possibly matching TRBD2 (7 bases). The CDR3 spans 16 residues. Germline CDR1 LNHDA, CDR2 SQIVND (reference sequence). V lost 6 bases and J 6 bases, leaving 24 bases between the germline ends. The CDR3 reads CASSNEGGYFMSEQYF. The CDR3, as DNA: TGTGCCAGTAGCAACGAGGGGGGGTACTTCATGAGCGAGCAGTACTTC.

The chain joins TRBV10-3 to TRBJ1-4; TRBD1 might be the D (5 bases). The V gene lost 10 bases and the J gene lost 4 bases, with 16 bases spanning the gap. In germline, CDR1 is ENHRY, CDR2 SYGVKD. This CDR3 is 14 amino acids long. The CDR3 coding sequence is TGTGCCACCCGGGCTTCGACAGTTAATGAAAAACTGTTTTTT. This translates into CATRASTVNEKLFF.

The chain carries TRBV5-1 and TRBJ2-1, with TRBD2 matching 8 bases. Germline CDR1 is SGHRS and CDR2 is YFSETQ. The CDR3 is 16 residues long. Losses at the gene ends were 1 base for V and 7 bases for J; bases not matched to a gene: 10. The DNA for the CDR3 is TGCGCCAGCAGCTTGAACCCCCGGGTAGCGGGGAATGAGCAGTTCTTC. Amino acid sequence: CASSLNPRVAGNEQFF.

A few counts support this clone. V usage is TRBV5-6 and J usage is TRBJ1-4; D may be TRBD1 (6 bases). CDR3 length: 14 residues. V lost 3 bases and J lost 4, with 10 bases in between. The germline gives CDR1 SGHDT, CDR2 YYEEEE. Here the CDR3 DNA reads TGTGCCAGCAGCTGGTGGACAGTTAATGAAAAACTGTTTTTT. It is translated as CASSWWTVNEKLFF.

The rearrangement joins TRBV2 to TRBJ2-5; D possibly corresponds to TRBD2 (5 bases). The CDR3 spans 14 residues. Germline values: CDR1 SNHLY, CDR2 FYNNEI. V lost 3 bases and J 2 bases, leaving 10 bases between the germline ends. The CDR3 protein is CASSDVSEQETQYF. The CDR3 bases are TGTGCCAGCAGTGACGTTAGCGAGCAAGAGACCCAGTACTTC.

Only one count was recorded for this clone. The genes are TRBV28 and TRBJ2-4; D uncertain. CDR1 and CDR2 from the germline V gene are MDHEN and SYDVKM. The CDR3 totals 16 residues. Between the trimmed V and J ends, which lost 3 bases and 0 bases, there was a span of 12 bases. The CDR3 DNA follows: TGTGCCAGCAGTTTGGGTGTAACAGTAGCCAAAAACATTCAGTACTTC. It encodes CASSLGVTVAKNIQYF.

This chain uses TRBV19 with TRBJ2-2; 7 bases agree with TRBD2. Germline values: CDR1 LNHDA, CDR2 SQIVND (reference sequence). Trimming took 6 bases from V and 0 from J; bases not matched to a gene: 7. The CDR3 runs 16 residues. In DNA form, the CDR3 reads TGTGCCAGTAGGCCTCCGGGACTAACGAACACCGGGGAGCTGTTTTTT. This gives the protein CASRPPGLTNTGELFF.

V usage is TRBV27 and J usage is TRBJ2-1, with TRBD1 matching over 10 bases. Germline values: CDR1 MNHEY, CDR2 SMNVEV (reference sequence). This CDR3 contains 15 residues. V lost 6 bases and J lost 6; bases outside the gene matches: 8. The CDR3 spells CASSRPGTGVNEQFF. Written as DNA, the CDR3 is TGTGCCAGCAGCCGTCCCGGGACAGGGGTCAATGAGCAGTTCTTC.

The V call is TRBV5-1, the J call TRBJ2-2; 8 nucleotides line up with TRBD1. The V and J ends lost 4 bases and 7 bases, in that order; junction bases with no gene match: 6. Germline CDR1 is SGHRS and CDR2 is YFSETQ. The CDR3 runs to 14 residues. The chain's CDR3 is CASSTGQEHGELFF. CDR3 in DNA: TGCGCCAGCAGCACGGGACAGGAGCACGGGGAGCTGTTTTTT.

The chain employs TRBV5-6 and TRBJ1-2; TRBD1 agrees at 7 bases. V gave up 1 base and J gave up 5 bases; unmatched junction bases: 5. CDR3 length equals 14 residues. Germline V gene lookup returns CDR1 SGHDT and CDR2 YYEEEE. The CDR3, as DNA: TGTGCCAGCAGCTTGACGACAGGGCCTTATGGCTACACCTTC. Translating gives CASSLTTGPYGYTF.